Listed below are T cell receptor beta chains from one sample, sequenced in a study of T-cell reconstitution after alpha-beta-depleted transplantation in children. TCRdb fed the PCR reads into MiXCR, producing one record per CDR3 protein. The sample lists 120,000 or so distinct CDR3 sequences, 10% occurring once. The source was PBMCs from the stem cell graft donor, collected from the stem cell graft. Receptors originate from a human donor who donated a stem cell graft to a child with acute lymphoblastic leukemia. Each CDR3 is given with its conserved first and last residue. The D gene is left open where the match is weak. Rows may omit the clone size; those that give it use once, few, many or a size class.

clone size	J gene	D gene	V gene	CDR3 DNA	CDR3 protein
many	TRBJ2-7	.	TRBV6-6	TGTGCCAGCAGTTACAGGGGTTACGAGCAGTACTTC	CASSYRGYEQYF
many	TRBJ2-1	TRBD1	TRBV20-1	TGCAGTGGGGGGGAGACGGGACAGGGTATTCGTCGACAGTTCTTC	CSGGETGQGIRRQFF
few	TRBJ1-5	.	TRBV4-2	TGTGCCAGCAGCCCAGGTGTCCTTGGCAATCAGCCCCAGCATTTT	CASSPGVLGNQPQHF
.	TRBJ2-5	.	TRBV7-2	TGTGCCAGCAGCTTAGGTTCCCCGGCGGCCCAGGAGACCCAGTACTTC	CASSLGSPAAQETQYF
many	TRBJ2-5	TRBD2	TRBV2	TGTGCCAGCAGTCAGCGGGGGGGCGGAGAGACCCAGTACTTC	CASSQRGGGETQYF
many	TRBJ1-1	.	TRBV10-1	TGCGCCAGCAGTGGGGCAGGGGAGGTCACTGAAGCTTTCTTT	CASSGAGEVTEAFF
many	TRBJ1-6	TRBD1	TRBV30	TGTGCCTGGAGTAGGGGACAGGGAAATTCACCCCTCCACTTT	CAWSRGQGNSPLHF
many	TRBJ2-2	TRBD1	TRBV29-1	TGCAGCGCCCCCGGACAGGGGAACACCGGGGAGCTGTTTTTT	CSAPGQGNTGELFF
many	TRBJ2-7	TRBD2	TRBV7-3	TGTGCCAGCAGCTCGGGACTAGCGGACCCCCAGTACTTC	CASSSGLADPQYF
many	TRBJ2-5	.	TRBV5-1	TGCGCCAGCAGCTTGGCTCGGTCGATGGAGACCCAGTACTTC	CASSLARSMETQYF
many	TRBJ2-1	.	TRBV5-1	TGCGCCAGCAGCCTCAAACCACGGGACTACAATGAGCAGTTCTTC	CASSLKPRDYNEQFF
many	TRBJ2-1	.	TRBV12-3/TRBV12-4	TGTGCCAGCAGTTCCCCCGGGACATATAGGGATGAGCAGTTCTTC	CASSSPGTYRDEQFF
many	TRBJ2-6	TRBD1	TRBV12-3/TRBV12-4	TGTGCCAGCACCCGGACAGGGGCTGGGGCCAACGTCCTGACTTTC	CASTRTGAGANVLTF
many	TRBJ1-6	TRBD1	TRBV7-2	TGTGCCAGCAGCGTTACGACAGGGGAGGCTTCACCCCTCCACTTT	CASSVTTGEASPLHF